Presented here are 3 T cell receptor beta chains from one specimen sequenced in a study of blood T cells in healthy people across ages. A J-beta primer mix and a sample-barcoded 5' primer were used in a second PCR of roughly 6 to 12 cycles. TCRdb re-derived calls from the 5' RACE reads in MiXCR, one entry per CDR3 protein. The repertoire holds 790,000 or so distinct CDR3 sequences, with just over 55% as singletons. The source material was blood. The origin of the receptors is a man in his forties in good health.

This chain connects TRBV7-3 to TRBJ1-1; D is possibly TRBD1 (6 bases). CDR1 and CDR2 (germline): SGHTA, FQGTGA. V gave up 6 bases and J gave up 2 bases, with 13 bases separating them. The CDR3 contains 14 residues. The CDR3 region has the DNA TGTGCCAGCAGTGAACAGGGTGGTAACACTGAAGCTTTCTTT. Encoded protein: CASSEQGGNTEAFF.

The chain joins TRBV29-1 to TRBJ2-5; the D gene is possibly TRBD2 (5 bases). This CDR3 spans 14 amino acids. CDR1 and CDR2 (germline): SQVTM, ANQGSEA. Deletions cut 3 bases from V and 1 base from J, with 12 bases between. CDR3 DNA: TGCAGCGTTGAGCGGGCACAGAGCCAAGAGACCCAGTACTTC. The encoded protein is CSVERAQSQETQYF. Looking up the rest from reference TRBV29-1 and TRBJ2-5 gives the full variable domain: SAVISQKPSRDICQRGTSLTIQCQVDSQVTMMFWYRQQPGQSLTLIATANQGSEATYESGFVIDKFPISRPNLTFSTLTVSNMSPEDSSIYLCSVERAQSQETQYFGPGTRLLVL.

The V and J genes are TRBV12-3 or TRBV12-4 and TRBJ2-7; the D gene is possibly TRBD1 (6 bases). The better agreement between TRBJ2-5 and the DNA end casts doubt on the J call. The CDR3 loop spans 15 amino acids. The CDR3 region has the DNA TGTGCCAGCAGCGCGACAGGAGGAGTCGCTGAGACCCAGTACTTC. Amino acids: CASSATGGVAETQYF.